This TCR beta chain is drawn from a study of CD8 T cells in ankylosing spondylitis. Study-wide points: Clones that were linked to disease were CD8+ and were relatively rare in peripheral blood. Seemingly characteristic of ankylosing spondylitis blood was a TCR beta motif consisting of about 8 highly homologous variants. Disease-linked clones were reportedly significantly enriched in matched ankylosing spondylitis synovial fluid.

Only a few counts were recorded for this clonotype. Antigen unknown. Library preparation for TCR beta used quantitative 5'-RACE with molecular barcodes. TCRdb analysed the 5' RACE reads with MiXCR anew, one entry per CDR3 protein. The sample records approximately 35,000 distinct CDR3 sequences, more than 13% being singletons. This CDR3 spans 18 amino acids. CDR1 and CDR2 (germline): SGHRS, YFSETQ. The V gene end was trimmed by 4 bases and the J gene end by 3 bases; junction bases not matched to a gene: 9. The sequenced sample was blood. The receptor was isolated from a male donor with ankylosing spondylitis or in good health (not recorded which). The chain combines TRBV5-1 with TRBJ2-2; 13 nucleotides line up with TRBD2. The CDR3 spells CASSPSTGLAGYTGELFF. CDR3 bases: TGCGCCAGCAGCCCCTCCACGGGACTAGCGGGATACACCGGGGAGCTGTTTTTT.